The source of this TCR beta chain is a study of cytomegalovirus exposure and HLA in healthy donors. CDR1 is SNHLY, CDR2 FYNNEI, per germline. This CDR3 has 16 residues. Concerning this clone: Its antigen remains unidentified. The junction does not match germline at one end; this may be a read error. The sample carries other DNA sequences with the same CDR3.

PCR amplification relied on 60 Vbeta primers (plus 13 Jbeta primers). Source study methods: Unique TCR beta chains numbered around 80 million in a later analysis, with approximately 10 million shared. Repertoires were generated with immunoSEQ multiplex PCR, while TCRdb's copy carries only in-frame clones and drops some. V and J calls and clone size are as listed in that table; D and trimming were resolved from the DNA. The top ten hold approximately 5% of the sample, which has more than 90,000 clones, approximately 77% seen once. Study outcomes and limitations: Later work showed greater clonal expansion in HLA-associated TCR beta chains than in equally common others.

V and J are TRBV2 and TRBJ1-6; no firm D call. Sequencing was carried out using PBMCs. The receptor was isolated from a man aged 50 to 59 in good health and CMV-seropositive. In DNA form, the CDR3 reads TGTGCCAGCAGTGAAAATCCCCCACCTAATAATTCCCCCCTCCACTTT. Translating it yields CASSENPPPNNSPLHF.